The T cell receptor beta chain under discussion was sequenced for a study of blood T cells in healthy people across ages. Study-level points and caveats: It was the long-lived donors that had more naive CD4+ cells and higher diversity than aged donors.

A remark on this clonotype: Its target is unknown.

CDR1 is SEHNR, CDR2 FQNEAQ, per germline (reference sequence). With 4 bases clipped from V and 9 bases from J, the junction kept 7 bases outside the gene matches. The CDR3 loop spans 13 amino acids. Then a second PCR, running about 6 to 12 cycles, was carried out with a sample-barcoded 5' primer and a J-beta primer mix. A tag from a template-switch adaptor with 12 random nucleotides marked each cDNA molecule. TCRdb reanalysed the 5' RACE reads using MiXCR and keeps one entry per CDR3 protein. The table records over a million distinct CDR3 sequences, 40% to 50% of them present only once. The specimen was blood. The rearrangement links TRBV7-9 to TRBJ2-5, with 8 bases aligning to TRBD2. The sequence derives from an older woman in good health. Here the CDR3 reads CASSYSGKEAQYF. The CDR3 nucleotides read TGTGCCAGCAGCTATAGCGGGAAGGAGGCCCAGTACTTC. Based on the CDR3 plus reference TRBV7-9 and TRBJ2-5, the full variable domain is DTGVSQNPRHKITKRGQNVTFRCDPISEHNRLYWYRQTLGQGPEFLTYFQNEAQLEKSRLLSDRFSAERPKGSFSTLEIQRTEQGDSAMYLCASSYSGKEAQYFGPGTRLLVL.